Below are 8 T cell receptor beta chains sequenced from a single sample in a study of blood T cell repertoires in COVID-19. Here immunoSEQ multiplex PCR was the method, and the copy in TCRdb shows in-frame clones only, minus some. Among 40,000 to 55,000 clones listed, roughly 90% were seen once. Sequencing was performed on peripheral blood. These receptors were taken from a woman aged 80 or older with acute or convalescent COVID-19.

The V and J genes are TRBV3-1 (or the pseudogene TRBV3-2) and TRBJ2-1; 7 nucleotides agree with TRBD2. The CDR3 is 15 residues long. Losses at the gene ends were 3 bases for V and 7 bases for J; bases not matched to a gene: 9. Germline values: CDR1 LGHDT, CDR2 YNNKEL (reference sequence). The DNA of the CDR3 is TGTGCCAGCAGCCAGGGCGGGAGTTTAAGGAATGAGCAGTTCTTC. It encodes CASSQGGSLRNEQFF.

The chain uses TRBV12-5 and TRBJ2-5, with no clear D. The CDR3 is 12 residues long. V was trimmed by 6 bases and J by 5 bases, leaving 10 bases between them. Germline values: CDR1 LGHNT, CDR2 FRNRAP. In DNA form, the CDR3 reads TGTGCTAGTGGGGTGGTCGGGGAGACCCAGTACTTC. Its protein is CASGVVGETQYF.

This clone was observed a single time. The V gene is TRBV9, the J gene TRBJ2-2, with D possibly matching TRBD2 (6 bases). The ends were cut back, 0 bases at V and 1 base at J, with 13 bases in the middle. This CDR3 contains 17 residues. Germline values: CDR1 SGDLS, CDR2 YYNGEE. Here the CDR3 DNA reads TGTGCCAGCAGCGTAGGTGGGCAGGGAGGGAACACCGGGGAGCTGTTTTTT. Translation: CASSVGGQGGNTGELFF.

The CDR3 region has the DNA TGTGCCTGGAGCCACTTCGAGGGAGGAATGGATACGCAGTATTTT. This sequence encodes CAWSHFEGGMDTQYF. The V call is TRBV30, the J call TRBJ2-3; D may be TRBD2 (6 bases). The CDR3 covers 15 residues. Germline V lookup: CDR1 GTSNPN, CDR2 SVGIG (reference sequence). V was cut by 3 bases and J by 6 bases, with 19 bases left in between.

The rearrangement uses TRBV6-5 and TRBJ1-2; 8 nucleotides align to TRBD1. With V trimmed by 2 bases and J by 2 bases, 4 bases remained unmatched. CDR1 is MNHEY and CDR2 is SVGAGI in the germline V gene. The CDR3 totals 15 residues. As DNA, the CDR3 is TGTGCCAGCAGTTACGGGGCAGGGGGCAACTATGGCTACACCTTC. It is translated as CASSYGAGGNYGYTF.

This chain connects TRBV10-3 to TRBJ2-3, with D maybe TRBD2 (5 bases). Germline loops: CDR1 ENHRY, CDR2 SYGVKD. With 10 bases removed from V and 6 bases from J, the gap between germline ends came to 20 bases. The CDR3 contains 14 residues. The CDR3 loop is CATRRAKLEDTQYF. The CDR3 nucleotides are TGTGCCACCCGGCGGGCAAAACTGGAGGATACGCAGTATTTT.

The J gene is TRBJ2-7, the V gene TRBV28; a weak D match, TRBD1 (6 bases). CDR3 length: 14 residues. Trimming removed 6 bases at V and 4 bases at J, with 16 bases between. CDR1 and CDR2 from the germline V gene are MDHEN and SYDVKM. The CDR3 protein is CASRGAGASYEQYF. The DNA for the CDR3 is TGTGCCAGCAGGGGGGCAGGGGCTAGTTACGAGCAGTACTTC. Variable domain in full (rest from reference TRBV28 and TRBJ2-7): DVKVTQSSRYLVKRTGEKVFLECVQDMDHENMFWYRQDPGLGLRLIYFSYDVKMKEKGDIPEGYSVSREKKERFSLILESASTNQTSMYLCASRGAGASYEQYFGPGTRLTVT.

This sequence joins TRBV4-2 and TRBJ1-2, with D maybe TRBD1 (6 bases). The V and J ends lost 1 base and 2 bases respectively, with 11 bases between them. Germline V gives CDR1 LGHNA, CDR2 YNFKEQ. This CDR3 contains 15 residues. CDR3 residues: CASSQARQENYGYTF. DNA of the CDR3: TGTGCCAGCAGCCAAGCCCGACAGGAAAACTATGGCTACACCTTC.